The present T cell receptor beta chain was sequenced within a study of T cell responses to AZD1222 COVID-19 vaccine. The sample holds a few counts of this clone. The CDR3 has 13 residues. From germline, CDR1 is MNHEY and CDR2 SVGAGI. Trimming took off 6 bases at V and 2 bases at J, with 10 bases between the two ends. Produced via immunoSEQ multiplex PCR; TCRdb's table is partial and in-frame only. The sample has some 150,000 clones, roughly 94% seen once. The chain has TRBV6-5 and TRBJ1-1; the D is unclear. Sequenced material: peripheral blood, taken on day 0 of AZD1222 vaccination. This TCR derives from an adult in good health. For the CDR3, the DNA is TGTGCCAGCAGATTCGTCGTAAACACTGAAGCTTTCTTT. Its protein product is CASRFVVNTEAFF.